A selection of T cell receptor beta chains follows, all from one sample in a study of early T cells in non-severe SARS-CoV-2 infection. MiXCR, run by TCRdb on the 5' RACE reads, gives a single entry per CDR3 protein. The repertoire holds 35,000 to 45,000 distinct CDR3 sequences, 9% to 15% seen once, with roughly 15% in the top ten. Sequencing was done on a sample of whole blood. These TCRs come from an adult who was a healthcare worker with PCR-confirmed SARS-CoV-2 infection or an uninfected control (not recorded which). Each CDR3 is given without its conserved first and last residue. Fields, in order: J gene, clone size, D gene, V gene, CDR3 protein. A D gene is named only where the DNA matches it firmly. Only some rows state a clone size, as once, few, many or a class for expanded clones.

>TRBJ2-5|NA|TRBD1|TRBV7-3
ASSPTDRAGGTQY
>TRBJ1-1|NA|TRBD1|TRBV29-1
SVHDRGIEAF
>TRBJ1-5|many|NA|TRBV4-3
ASSQDSAGFNQPQH
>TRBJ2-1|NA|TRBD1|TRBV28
ASRNAGTGGVGEQF
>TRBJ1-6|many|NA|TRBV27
ATHSRGYNSPLH
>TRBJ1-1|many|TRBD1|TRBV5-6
ASKPHRGTMNTEAF
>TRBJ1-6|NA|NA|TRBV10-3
AITGGNSPLH
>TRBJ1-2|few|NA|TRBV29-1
SVERLIYGYT
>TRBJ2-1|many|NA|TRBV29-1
SSHLSSYNEQF
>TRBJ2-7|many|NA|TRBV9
ASSVGPGYEQY
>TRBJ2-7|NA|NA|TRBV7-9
ASSLGYVNEQY
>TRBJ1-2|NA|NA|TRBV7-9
ASSPGRIYGYT
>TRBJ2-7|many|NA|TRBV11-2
ASSWTGTRSYEQY
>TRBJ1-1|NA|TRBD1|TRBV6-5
ASSPSTGGHTEAF
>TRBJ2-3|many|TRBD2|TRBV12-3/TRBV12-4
ASSPFGAGGSDTQY
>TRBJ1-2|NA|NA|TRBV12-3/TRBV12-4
ASSLSIVPGYT
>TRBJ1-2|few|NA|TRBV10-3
AISELNYGYT
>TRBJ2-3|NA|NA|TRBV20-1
SVPRTDTQY
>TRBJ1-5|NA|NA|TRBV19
ASSRRARGNQPQH
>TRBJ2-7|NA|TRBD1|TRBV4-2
ASSQQEVWDRVYEQY
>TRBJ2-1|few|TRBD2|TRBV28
ASSPRGGGRDEQF
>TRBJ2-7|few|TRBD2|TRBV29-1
SVAGGLAGIFSYEQY
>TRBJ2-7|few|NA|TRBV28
ASSARWPEQY
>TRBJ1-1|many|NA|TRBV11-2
ASSKHTEAF
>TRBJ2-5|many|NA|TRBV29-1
SVGLPQETQY
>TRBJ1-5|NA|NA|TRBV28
ASSAPVGLQPQH
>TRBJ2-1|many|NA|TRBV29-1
SVERTSNNEQF
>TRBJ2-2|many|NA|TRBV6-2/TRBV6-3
ASSYDGTGELF
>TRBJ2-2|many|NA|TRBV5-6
ASSLEVETANTGELF
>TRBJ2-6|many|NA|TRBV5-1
ASSLDWKSGANVLT
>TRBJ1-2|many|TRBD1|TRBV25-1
ASSVGDSVYGYT
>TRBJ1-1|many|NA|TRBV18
ASSVTLYTEAF
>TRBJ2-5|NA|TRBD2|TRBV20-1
SPKKLAGETQY
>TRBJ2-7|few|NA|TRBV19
ASSMEGYEQY
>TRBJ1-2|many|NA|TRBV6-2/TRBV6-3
ASSDPPGLNYGYT
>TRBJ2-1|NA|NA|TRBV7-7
ASSSGRENEQF
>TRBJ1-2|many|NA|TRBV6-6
ASTEWPTGYT
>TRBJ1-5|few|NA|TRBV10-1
ASSGRCRSDESNQPQH
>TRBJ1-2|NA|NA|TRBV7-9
ASSPSYGYT
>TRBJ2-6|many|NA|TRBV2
ARSAGANVLT
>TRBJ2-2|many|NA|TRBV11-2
ASSLRGLGAEHNTGELF
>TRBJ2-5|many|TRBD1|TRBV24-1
ATSDLETGEGTQY
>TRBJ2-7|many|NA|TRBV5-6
ASSLLGRPLRGQDEQY
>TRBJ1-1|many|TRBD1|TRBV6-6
ASTGGLRNTEAF
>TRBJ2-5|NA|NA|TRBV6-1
ASSPLLDPGTQY
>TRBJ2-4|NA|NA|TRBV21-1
ASSSPVSLTGGKNIQY
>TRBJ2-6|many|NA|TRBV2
AGSPTSSGANVLT
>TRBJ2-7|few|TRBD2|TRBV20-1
SASRRGGLDEQY
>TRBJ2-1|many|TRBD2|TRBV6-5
ASRRLAGGQNEQF
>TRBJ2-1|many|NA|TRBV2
ASRPQF
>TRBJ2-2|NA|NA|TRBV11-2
ASSLSPRTNTGELF
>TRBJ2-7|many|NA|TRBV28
ASSFQNSYEQY